This record concerns one TCR beta chain sequence. This CDR3 contains 12 residues. V lost 4 bases and J lost 5, with 12 bases in between. The germline V gene encodes CDR1 DFQATT and CDR2 SNEGSKA (reference sequence). Constant-region reverse primers amplified full-length variable regions, followed by semi-nested Nested Universal Primer A PCR. TCRdb ran MiXCR on the 5' RACE reads and lists one entry per CDR3 protein. The data hold 8,000 to 8,500 distinct CDR3 sequences, with 65% to 70% observed a single time. Sequencing input: tumor-infiltrating naive CD4+ T cells sorted from the breast tumor. The sample's subset: naive CD4+ T cells, CD4+CD45RA+CD25-. The genes are TRBV20-1 and TRBJ2-7, with D possibly matching TRBD2 (6 bases). The clonotype comes from a female donor with breast cancer. Written as DNA, the CDR3 is TGCAGTGCTACGGGAGCCCCCCACGAGCAGTACTTC. This translates into CSATGAPHEQYF.